This TCR beta chain was sequenced for a study of somatic mutations in cytotoxic T cells in rheumatoid arthritis. As for this clone: Its antigen is not known.

Each population, CD4+ and CD8+ cells, was isolated by positive magnetic bead selection and checked for purity by flow cytometry. As originally analysed: Among patient CD8+ clones larger than 1%, matches to published virus-specific TCRB sequences were rare. Sequencing used immunoSEQ multiplex PCR; TCRdb keeps in-frame clones, though not all of them. V and J calls plus clone size are reproduced from that table; the DNA served to infer D and trimming. The top ten hold about a third of the sample, which has some 11,000 clones, 65% to 80% seen once. Germline CDR1 reads MNHEY; CDR2 reads SMNVEV (reference sequence). V gave up 3 bases and J gave up 4 bases, with 9 bases separating them. This CDR3 is 13 amino acids long. Study results and limitations: Statistically, CD8+ T-cell clonality was not significantly distinct between individuals with rheumatoid arthritis and age-matched healthy controls. Age-dependent increases in CD8+ clonality occurred in rheumatoid arthritis patients but not in healthy controls.

The sample taken for sequencing was CD8+ T cells sorted from blood. The genes are TRBV27 and TRBJ1-1; no clear D gene. The TCR sequence derives from an adult with rheumatoid arthritis. CDR3 nucleotides: TGTGCCAGCAGTTTGGGCCTGGGCACTGAAGCTTTCTTT. It translates to CASSLGLGTEAFF.